This is a list of T cell receptor beta chains from one sample in a study of CD8 T cells in ankylosing spondylitis. One entry per CDR3 protein results from TCRdb running MiXCR on the 5' RACE reads. Of approximately 400,000 distinct CDR3 sequences in the sample, roughly 26% were seen once. What was sequenced was blood, either unsorted or a sorted T cell fraction (not recorded which). These receptors came from a male donor with ankylosing spondylitis. CDR3s include the opening cysteine and the closing phenylalanine or tryptophan. D genes are given only for firm matches. Clone size is not always given. Where it is, it says once, few, many or a class for expanded clones.

j_call clone_size v_call d_call cdr3_aa cdr3_nt
TRBJ2-3 - TRBV12-3/TRBV12-4 - CASSFRVVLGDTDTQYF TGTGCCAGCAGTTTTCGAGTAGTCTTAGGCGACACAGATACGCAGTATTTT
TRBJ1-1 few TRBV6-1 - CASSEGIGDTEAFF TGTGCCAGCAGTGAAGGTATAGGCGACACTGAAGCTTTCTTT
TRBJ2-1 few TRBV20-1 TRBD2 CSAKNGLAGNEQFF TGCAGTGCCAAGAACGGACTAGCGGGCAATGAGCAGTTCTTC
TRBJ2-1 few TRBV15 - CATSRVGWDTGRGEQFF TGTGCCACCAGCAGAGTGGGTTGGGACACCGGCCGGGGTGAGCAGTTCTTC
TRBJ2-4 - TRBV6-2/TRBV6-3 - CASSSPSSGGIAKNIQYF TGTGCCAGCAGTTCACCCTCCTCAGGCGGAATAGCCAAAAACATTCAGTACTTC
TRBJ2-2 - TRBV5-1 TRBD2 CASSTGSGISTGELFF TGCGCCAGCAGCACTGGTAGCGGGATATCCACCGGGGAGCTGTTTTTT
TRBJ1-2 - TRBV20-1 - CSARGIDRTRGYTF TGCAGTGCTAGAGGCATTGACAGGACAAGAGGCTACACCTTC
TRBJ1-2 few TRBV20-1 - CSARGQGNYGYTF TGCAGTGCTAGAGGGCAGGGGAACTATGGCTACACCTTC
TRBJ2-1 - TRBV20-1 - CSARAGPYNEQFF TGCAGTGCTAGGGCAGGGCCCTACAATGAGCAGTTCTTC
TRBJ2-3 many TRBV20-1 TRBD2 CSALSGISTDTQYF TGCAGTGCGCTCAGCGGGATTAGCACAGATACGCAGTATTTT
TRBJ2-1 many TRBV15 - CATSRGGPNEQFF TGTGCCACCAGCAGAGGGGGTCCGAATGAGCAGTTCTTC
TRBJ1-1 - TRBV6-2/TRBV6-3 TRBD1 CASNRQGMGSTEAFF TGTGCCAGCAATCGACAGGGGATGGGAAGCACTGAAGCTTTCTTT
TRBJ1-3 few TRBV7-2 - CASSLTAANSGNTIYF TGTGCCAGCAGCTTAACAGCGGCGAACTCTGGAAACACCATATATTTT
TRBJ2-4 few TRBV12-3/TRBV12-4 TRBD2 CASSSWTSSNIQYF TGTGCCAGCAGTTCTTGGACTAGCTCAAACATTCAGTACTTC
TRBJ2-7 - TRBV20-1 TRBD2 CSASPPAGGTYEQYF TGCAGTGCTAGTCCCCCAGCGGGAGGAACCTACGAGCAGTACTTC
TRBJ2-1 few TRBV4-1 TRBD1 CASGRGTGNVNEQFF TGCGCCAGCGGTAGGGGGACAGGGAATGTCAATGAGCAGTTCTTC
TRBJ2-7 - TRBV29-1 TRBD2 CSVALAGGSYEQYF TGCAGCGTTGCCCTAGCGGGGGGTTCCTACGAGCAGTACTTC
TRBJ2-2 - TRBV29-1 - CSVTHQMNTGELFF TGCAGCGTTACACACCAGATGAATACCGGGGAGCTGTTTTTT
TRBJ2-2 few TRBV20-1 - CSASSLAGELFF TGCAGTGCTAGCTCACTAGCCGGGGAGCTGTTTTTT
TRBJ2-2 - TRBV6-1 - CASSEQIYGNTGELFF TGTGCCAGCAGTGAACAAATCTATGGGAACACCGGGGAGCTGTTTTTT
TRBJ2-5 - TRBV7-2 TRBD2 CASSLALAGGSETQYF TGTGCCAGCAGCTTAGCACTAGCGGGAGGGTCAGAGACCCAGTACTTC
TRBJ1-2 few TRBV7-2 TRBD1 CASSPPGQAYYGYTF TGTGCCAGCAGCCCGCCCGGACAGGCATACTATGGCTACACCTTC
TRBJ2-1 - TRBV7-9 TRBD2 CASSFESGRASEQFF TGTGCCAGCAGCTTCGAAAGTGGGAGGGCCTCTGAGCAGTTCTTC
TRBJ2-4 many TRBV7-2 TRBD2 CASSLLAGDIQYF TGTGCCAGCAGCTTACTAGCGGGAGACATTCAGTACTTC
TRBJ2-2 many TRBV12-3/TRBV12-4 - CASSLDGTNTGELFF TGTGCCAGCAGCTTAGACGGGACGAACACCGGGGAGCTGTTTTTT
TRBJ1-3 - TRBV20-1 - CSAKQGGKGNTIYF TGCAGTGCTAAGCAAGGGGGGAAAGGGAACACCATATATTTT
TRBJ2-5 few TRBV20-1 - CSARVTETQYF TGCAGTGCTAGGGTAACGGAGACCCAGTACTTC
TRBJ1-2 - TRBV7-2 TRBD1 CASSLTGGSFGYTF TGTGCCAGCAGCTTAACAGGGGGCTCCTTTGGCTACACCTTC
TRBJ1-2 - TRBV7-2 - CASSLTELYGYTF TGTGCCAGCAGCTTAACGGAACTCTATGGCTACACCTTC
TRBJ2-5 - TRBV5-1 - CATAWALQETQYF TGCGCCACCGCGTGGGCCCTCCAAGAGACCCAGTACTTC
TRBJ2-1 - TRBV7-9 - CASSTNQGSSSYNEQFF TGTGCCAGCAGCACCAACCAGGGGTCTAGCTCCTACAATGAGCAGTTCTTC
TRBJ1-1 - TRBV20-1 - CSARAYLQGSTEAFF TGCAGTGCTAGAGCTTATCTACAGGGCTCCACTGAAGCTTTCTTT
TRBJ1-1 - TRBV5-1 - CASSLAPTNTEAFF TGCGCCAGCAGCTTGGCGCCGACGAACACTGAAGCTTTCTTT
TRBJ1-6 once TRBV14 - CASSDSVLSSYNSPLHF TGTGCCAGCAGCGACTCAGTGTTGAGCTCCTATAATTCACCCCTCCACTTT
TRBJ2-6 - TRBV9 - CASSVGTFSGANVLTF TGTGCCAGCAGCGTAGGGACGTTCTCTGGGGCCAACGTCCTGACTTTC
TRBJ1-2 many TRBV27 TRBD1 CASSWGQGGGYTF TGTGCCAGCAGTTGGGGACAGGGTGGTGGCTACACCTTC
TRBJ2-3 few TRBV27 - CASSPDRLDTQYF TGTGCCAGCAGTCCCGACAGGCTAGATACGCAGTATTTT
TRBJ2-2 few TRBV5-1 TRBD1 CASSPGTGSGELFF TGCGCCAGCAGCCCCGGGACAGGGTCCGGGGAGCTGTTTTTT
TRBJ1-5 - TRBV20-1 - CSASSELQPQHF TGCAGTGCTAGCTCCGAGTTACAGCCCCAGCATTTT
TRBJ1-1 few TRBV7-9 TRBD1 CASSLTGSLRTEAFF TGTGCCAGCAGCCTGACAGGGTCTCTGAGAACTGAAGCTTTCTTT
TRBJ2-1 - TRBV11-2 TRBD2 CASSLSGGRAYNEQFF TGTGCCAGCAGCTTAAGTGGGGGGAGGGCCTACAATGAGCAGTTCTTC
TRBJ2-2 - TRBV18 - CASSPSGNTGELFF TGTGCCAGCTCACCATCAGGGAACACCGGGGAGCTGTTTTTT
TRBJ2-3 many TRBV28 TRBD2 CASSWVAGYTDTQYF TGTGCCAGCAGTTGGGTAGCGGGATACACAGATACGCAGTATTTT
TRBJ2-1 few TRBV12-3/TRBV12-4 TRBD2 CASSLYRVLAGANEQFF TGTGCCAGCAGTTTATACAGGGTGCTAGCGGGAGCCAATGAGCAGTTCTTC
TRBJ1-1 - TRBV12-3/TRBV12-4 - CASSFPGTSTEAFF TGTGCCAGCAGCTTTCCCGGGACGTCAACTGAAGCTTTCTTT
TRBJ2-1 - TRBV25-1 - CASSDVYGGDNEQFF TGTGCCAGCAGTGATGTCTATGGCGGAGACAATGAGCAGTTCTTC
TRBJ2-3 - TRBV20-1 TRBD2 CSARDSSGSWADTQYF TGCAGTGCTAGAGATAGCAGCGGGAGTTGGGCAGATACGCAGTATTTT
TRBJ2-5 - TRBV27 TRBD2 CASSLIRTSGAQETQYF TGTGCCAGCAGTTTAATTAGGACTAGCGGCGCCCAAGAGACCCAGTACTTC